The 21 T cell receptor beta chains given below trace back to one sample, sequenced in a study of shared clonotypes between healthy human individuals. The assay was immunoSEQ multiplex PCR, and TCRdb's table has in-frame clones only and misses some. The sample has millions of clones, 93% seen once. CD45RO-negative CD8 cells positively selected for CCR7 made up the naive population, which excluded terminally differentiated effector memory CD45RA+ cells. Sample: naive CD8+ T cells from PBMCs. The receptors come from a man aged 18 to 30 in good health. Some clones in this sample may be carry-over from other donors' samples.

This CDR3 is CASSTGGGNTGELFF. In DNA, the CDR3 is TGTGCCAGTAGTACGGGAGGCGGGAACACCGGGGAGCTGTTTTTT. The rearrangement links TRBV19 to TRBJ2-2, with 7 nucleotides matching TRBD2. J gave up 1 base and V 4 bases, and 3 bases lay outside the gene matches. CDR3 length: 15 residues. In germline, CDR1 is LNHDA, CDR2 SQIVND (reference sequence).

The CDR3 loop is CASSVRGQRDTQYF. The CDR3 region has the DNA TGTGCCAGCAGCGTCAGGGGGCAGAGAGATACGCAGTATTTT. The chain combines TRBV9 with TRBJ2-3; 8 bases are a match to TRBD1. This CDR3 contains 14 residues. The ends lost 2 bases at V and 5 bases at J; junction bases unmatched: 4. Germline lookup yields CDR1 SGDLS and CDR2 YYNGEE. The whole variable domain, filled in from reference TRBV9 and TRBJ2-3, reads DSGVTQTPKHLITATGQRVTLRCSPRSGDLSVYWYQQSLDQGLQFLIQYYNGEERAKGNILERFSAQQFPDLHSELNLSSLELGDSALYFCASSVRGQRDTQYFGPGTRLTVL.

This clone was found once. The chain has TRBV9 and TRBJ2-5, with D possibly being TRBD2 (5 bases). The CDR3 consists of 16 residues. CDR1 is SGDLS and CDR2 is YYNGEE in the germline V gene. Trimming pared 1 base from V and 5 bases from J, leaving 18 bases between. The CDR3: CASSVFVGIEGETQYF. CDR3 sequence (DNA): TGTGCCAGCAGCGTATTTGTCGGGATCGAGGGCGAGACCCAGTACTTC. Full variable domain (outside the CDR3, taken from reference TRBV9 and TRBJ2-5): DSGVTQTPKHLITATGQRVTLRCSPRSGDLSVYWYQQSLDQGLQFLIQYYNGEERAKGNILERFSAQQFPDLHSELNLSSLELGDSALYFCASSVFVGIEGETQYFGPGTRLLVL.

The genes are TRBV5-4 and TRBJ2-2; 14 nucleotides line up with TRBD2. Germline loops: CDR1 SGHNT, CDR2 YYREEE (reference sequence). This CDR3 has 16 residues. After removal of 5 bases from V and 8 bases from J, the junction contained 8 bases not matched to a gene. The CDR3 sequence: CASSSGLAGASGELFF. In DNA form, the CDR3 reads TGTGCCAGCAGTTCGGGACTAGCGGGAGCATCTGGGGAGCTGTTTTTT.

The genes are TRBV19 and TRBJ1-1, with D hard to call. V was clipped by 3 bases and J by 1 base, with 9 bases between them. This CDR3 spans 14 amino acids. Germline V gene sequence: CDR1 LNHDA, CDR2 SQIVND (reference sequence). The CDR3 DNA is TGTGCCAGTAGTATTGTCAGCCAGAACACTGAAGCTTTCTTT. This translates into CASSIVSQNTEAFF.

The chain joins TRBV7-2 to TRBJ1-3; no reliable D call. V was cut by 2 bases and J by 0 bases, with 2 bases left in between. CDR3 length equals 13 residues. CDR1 SGHTA and CDR2 FQGNSA come from the germline V gene. The CDR3 here is CASSLISGNTIYF. In DNA, the CDR3 is TGTGCCAGCAGCTTAATCTCTGGAAACACCATATATTTT. Together with reference TRBV7-2 and TRBJ1-3, the CDR3 gives the full variable domain: GAGVSQSPSNKVTEKGKDVELRCDPISGHTALYWYRQSLGQGLEFLIYFQGNSAPDKSGLPSDRFSAERTGGSVSTLTIQRTQQEDSAVYLCASSLISGNTIYFGEGSWLTVV.

About this clone: Other DNA sequences in the sample encode the same CDR3. The chain combines TRBV27 with TRBJ2-7; unclear D gene. Germline V lookup: CDR1 MNHEY, CDR2 SMNVEV (reference sequence). V dropped 3 bases and J dropped 2 bases, with 8 bases sitting between them. The CDR3 has 13 amino acids. The CDR3 nucleotides read TGTGCCAGCAGTTTGTCGGCTACCTACGAGCAGTACTTC. Amino acid sequence: CASSLSATYEQYF.

The chain joins TRBV27 to TRBJ1-5, with 7 bases identical to TRBD1. The CDR3 contains 15 residues. The germline V gene encodes CDR1 MNHEY and CDR2 SMNVEV (reference sequence). V gave up 4 bases and J gave up 4 bases; unmatched junction bases: 7. The CDR3 nucleotides are TGTGCCAGCAGTTCCCCGGGACAGAAGAATCAGCCCCAGCATTTT. This encodes CASSSPGQKNQPQHF.

This sequence joins TRBV18 and TRBJ2-7, with 7 bases lining up with TRBD2. V was pared by 4 bases and J by 4 bases, with 16 bases of the junction left unmatched. Germline lookup yields CDR1 KGHSH and CDR2 LQKENI. This CDR3 region has 17 residues. CDR3 in DNA: TGTGCCAGCTCACTACTGTCCGAGGGGCTAGCGGAGTACGAGCAGTACTTC. The encoded protein is CASSLLSEGLAEYEQYF.

The chain links TRBV6-6 to TRBJ2-3; 8 positions match TRBD2. The CDR3 totals 16 residues. Germline CDR1 is MNHNY and CDR2 is SVGAGI (reference sequence). V trimming: 6 bases; J trimming: 4 bases; junction bases outside the gene matches: 12. In nucleotides, the CDR3 is TGTGCCAGCAGCTTACTTCGGGGGGGAGCCGCAGATACGCAGTATTTT. Translation gives CASSLLRGGAADTQYF.

Only a few counts were recorded for this clone. The chain carries TRBV5-1 and TRBJ2-7; 7 bases agree with TRBD2. Trimming at V came to 4 bases and at J to 3 bases, leaving 4 bases not matched to a gene. The CDR3 is 13 residues long. The germline gives CDR1 SGHRS, CDR2 YFSETQ. The CDR3 spells CASSPGLNYEQYF. In DNA, the CDR3 is TGCGCCAGCAGCCCGGGACTAAACTACGAGCAGTACTTC.

The genes are TRBV7-9 and TRBJ2-7, with unresolved D. Germline CDR1 SEHNR, CDR2 FQNEAQ (reference sequence). This CDR3 region has 13 residues. V shed 5 bases and J shed 4 bases, with 12 bases lying between them. The CDR3 is CASSLGWKYEQYF. The CDR3 DNA reads as TGTGCCAGCAGCCTGGGGTGGAAATACGAGCAGTACTTC. Full variable domain (remainder filled in from reference TRBV7-9 and TRBJ2-7): DTGVSQNPRHKITKRGQNVTFRCDPISEHNRLYWYRQTLGQGPEFLTYFQNEAQLEKSRLLSDRFSAERPKGSFSTLEIQRTEQGDSAMYLCASSLGWKYEQYFGPGTRLTVT.

The chain recombines TRBV5-1 with TRBJ2-7; D is uncertain. V lost 4 bases to trimming and J lost 3 bases, with 5 bases between them. In germline, CDR1 is SGHRS, CDR2 YFSETQ. The CDR3 totals 11 residues. The CDR3 spells CASSDNYEQYF. In DNA form, the CDR3 reads TGCGCCAGCAGCGATAACTACGAGCAGTACTTC.

The chain joins TRBV27 to TRBJ2-1; possible D gene TRBD2, 6 bases. Trimming pared 4 bases from V and 7 bases from J, leaving 14 bases between. This CDR3 has 14 residues. The germline CDR1 and CDR2 sequences are MNHEY and SMNVEV (reference sequence). As DNA, the CDR3 is TGTGCCAGCAGTTGGGTGGGTGGGGGGAATGAGCAGTTCTTC. Translation gives CASSWVGGGNEQFF.

This clone appeared a single time. This same CDR3 is encoded by further DNA sequences in the sample. J is TRBJ2-2 and V is TRBV7-3; TRBD1 or TRBD2 may be the D gene (5 bases each). Germline V gene lookup returns CDR1 SGHTA and CDR2 FQGTGA. V gave up 5 bases and J gave up 0 bases, with 10 bases separating them. This CDR3 is 15 amino acids long. CDR3 in amino acids: CASSPGTANTGELFF. The DNA of the CDR3 is TGTGCCAGCAGCCCAGGGACGGCGAACACCGGGGAGCTGTTTTTT.

The chain joins TRBV4-1 to TRBJ2-1; D not resolved. CDR3 length equals 15 residues. Germline V CDR1 and CDR2: MGHRA, YSYEKL. V was trimmed by 5 bases and J by 1 base, leaving 12 bases between them. The CDR3 coding sequence is TGCGCCAGCAGCAACTCGGACCAGTCCTACAATGAGCAGTTCTTC. It is translated as CASSNSDQSYNEQFF.

The rearrangement uses TRBV7-9 and TRBJ2-2; TRBD2 aligns across 8 bases. The CDR3 is made up of 15 amino acids. Germline loops: CDR1 SEHNR, CDR2 FQNEAQ (reference sequence). Germline trimming cut 2 bases from V and 5 bases from J; bases unmatched to any gene: 4. CDR3 protein: CASSLLGGRTGELFF. The CDR3, as DNA: TGTGCCAGCAGCTTATTAGGCGGGAGGACCGGGGAGCTGTTTTTT. The full variable domain, rest sourced from reference TRBV7-9 and TRBJ2-2, is DTGVSQNPRHKITKRGQNVTFRCDPISEHNRLYWYRQTLGQGPEFLTYFQNEAQLEKSRLLSDRFSAERPKGSFSTLEIQRTEQGDSAMYLCASSLLGGRTGELFFGEGSRLTVL.

V usage is TRBV7-2 and J usage is TRBJ2-3, with D perhaps assigned TRBD1 or TRBD2 (5 bases each). In germline, CDR1 is SGHTA, CDR2 FQGNSA. The CDR3 spans 17 residues. V was pared by 4 bases and J by 2 bases, with 19 bases between. CDR3 DNA: TGTGCCAGCAGCTGGGCCGGGGCGGAGTGGAACACAGATACGCAGTATTTT. Translation gives CASSWAGAEWNTDTQYF.

The chain combines TRBV28 with TRBJ1-5; D unclear. Germline CDR1 reads MDHEN; CDR2 reads SYDVKM. V lost 3 bases, J lost 5 bases, and 14 bases lay in between. The CDR3 sequence is 15 residues long. As DNA, the CDR3 is TGTGCCAGCAGTTTCCGGACCATCAAGGATCAGCCCCAGCATTTT. Translating gives CASSFRTIKDQPQHF.

The DNA for the CDR3 is TGTGCCAGCAGCGCCCAGCGGGGAGGACCCACGGATGAGCAGTTCTTC. Its translation is CASSAQRGGPTDEQFF. The chain employs TRBV9 and TRBJ2-1, with 7 bases matching TRBD2. From germline, CDR1 is SGDLS and CDR2 YYNGEE. CDR3 length equals 16 residues. Losses at the gene ends were 3 bases for V and 8 bases for J; bases not matched to a gene: 14.

The chain joins TRBV7-6 to TRBJ2-1, with TRBD1 matching 9 bases. Germline V lookup: CDR1 SGHVS, CDR2 FNYEAQ. CDR3 length: 16 residues. Losses at the gene ends were 4 bases for V and 10 bases for J; bases not matched to a gene: 14. The CDR3 region is CASSSLYLNTGGEQFF. CDR3 nucleotide sequence: TGTGCCAGCAGCTCTCTATACCTCAATACAGGGGGCGAGCAGTTCTTC.